What follows are 29 T cell receptor beta chains derived from one specimen sequenced in a study of cytomegalovirus exposure and HLA in healthy donors. PCR was performed using 60 Vbeta and 13 Jbeta primers. Data came from immunoSEQ multiplex PCR; TCRdb stores just in-frame clones and leaves some out. The profile shows hundreds of thousands of clones, roughly 83% of them singletons. Sequencing was carried out using PBMCs. These receptors came from a boy aged 2 to 9 in good health and CMV-seronegative.

The chain uses TRBV7-8 and TRBJ1-5; no clear D gene. Looked up from germline, CDR1 is SGHVS and CDR2 is FQNEAQ. Deletions cut 6 bases from V and 4 bases from J, with 10 bases between. The CDR3 is 13 amino acids. The CDR3 is CASSREWNQPQHF. CDR3 coding DNA: TGTGCCAGCAGTCGGGAGTGGAATCAGCCCCAGCATTTT.

V and J are TRBV2 and TRBJ2-2; TRBD1 is a possible D gene (5 bases). V shed 7 bases and J shed 2 bases, with 14 bases lying between them. The CDR3 runs 15 residues. Germline values: CDR1 SNHLY, CDR2 FYNNEI. CDR3 nucleotides: TGTGCCAGCATCCTTGGACGGACAAACACCGGGGAGCTGTTTTTT. Its protein is CASILGRTNTGELFF.

The chain employs TRBV5-5 and TRBJ1-3; D not resolved. CDR3 length: 14 residues. V was pared by 0 bases and J by 4 bases, with 8 bases between. In germline, CDR1 is SGHKS, CDR2 YYEKEE (reference sequence). CDR3 DNA: TGTGCCAGCAGCTTGGGAGGGAAAGGAAACACCATATATTTT. It specifies CASSLGGKGNTIYF. Combining the CDR3 with reference TRBV5-5 and TRBJ1-3 gives the whole variable domain DAGVTQSPTHLIKTRGQQVTLRCSPISGHKSVSWYQQVLGQGPQFIFQYYEKEERGRGNFPDRFSARQFPNYSSELNVNALLLGDSALYLCASSLGGKGNTIYFGEGSWLTVV.

This chain uses TRBV6-6 with TRBJ2-7, with 9 nucleotides matching TRBD2. This CDR3 has 15 amino acids. With V trimmed by 5 bases and J by 2 bases, 7 bases remained unmatched. Germline CDR1 and CDR2: MNHNY and SVGAGI (reference sequence). DNA of the CDR3: TGTGCCAGCAGTGCACGGCGGGAGGGCCCCTACGAGCAGTACTTC. Translation: CASSARREGPYEQYF.

The gene calls are TRBV7-9 and TRBJ2-5, with 9 positions matching TRBD2. The V gene's germline CDR1 is SEHNR and CDR2 FQNEAQ (reference sequence). The CDR3 spans 15 residues. Trimming at V came to 1 base and at J to 4 bases, leaving 4 bases not matched to a gene. The CDR3 nucleotides are TGTGCCAGCAGCTTAGGCGGGAGGGCCTTAGAGACCCAGTACTTC. Translating it yields CASSLGGRALETQYF.

This clone was seen a single time. The rearrangement uses TRBV5-4 and TRBJ1-2, with 7 bases lining up with TRBD1. V lost 3 bases and J lost 6; bases outside the gene matches: 17. The CDR3 extends over 17 amino acids. Germline V lookup: CDR1 SGHNT, CDR2 YYREEE (reference sequence). The chain's CDR3 is CASSSPQGGPWMDGYTF. CDR3 DNA sequence: TGTGCCAGCAGCTCTCCCCAAGGGGGCCCCTGGATGGATGGCTACACCTTC.

Note on this clone: The same CDR3 also results from other DNA sequences found in this sample. The V gene is TRBV6-5, the J gene TRBJ1-5; 11 bases agree with TRBD1. The CDR3 has 14 amino acids. Germline V CDR1 and CDR2: MNHEY, SVGAGI. V dropped 2 bases and J dropped 6; count of bases not matched to a gene: 0. The CDR3, as DNA: TGTGCCAGCAGTTACGGGACAGGGGGTCAGCCCCAGCATTTT. This gives the protein CASSYGTGGQPQHF.

The gene calls are TRBV23-1 and TRBJ2-7; the match to TRBD1 covers 9 bases. TRBV23-1 is sorted into the ORF group, with uncertain function. This CDR3 has 12 residues. V gave up 6 bases and J gave up 5 bases; unmatched junction bases: 2. CDR3: CASRGQGHEQYF. The CDR3 DNA reads TGCGCCAGCAGGGGACAGGGACACGAGCAGTACTTC.

V gene TRBV7-9 combines with J gene TRBJ2-7; tentative D call: TRBD1 (6 bases). This CDR3 has 13 residues. Germline V gene data show CDR1 as SEHNR and CDR2 as FQNEAQ (reference sequence). V gave up 5 bases and J gave up 6 bases, with 14 bases separating them. The CDR3 DNA sequence: TGTGCCAGCAGCCTACAGGGTATGGTCGAGCAGTACTTC. Residues: CASSLQGMVEQYF.

The rearrangement uses TRBV5-4 and TRBJ1-2, with D perhaps TRBD1 (6 bases). Germline V CDR1 and CDR2: SGHNT, YYREEE (reference sequence). The length of the CDR3 is 15 residues. The V end was cut by 3 bases, the J end by 4 bases, with 16 bases between. Here the CDR3 reads CASSWGQGPFYGYTF. CDR3 in DNA: TGTGCCAGCAGCTGGGGGCAGGGGCCCTTCTATGGCTACACCTTC.

The V and J genes are TRBV6-5 and TRBJ2-1; D not resolved. CDR1 and CDR2 (germline): MNHEY, SVGAGI. V was clipped by 2 bases and J by 4 bases, with 6 bases between them. The CDR3 covers 13 residues. CDR3 residues: CASSYGQYNEQFF. In DNA form, the CDR3 reads TGTGCCAGCAGTTACGGCCAGTACAATGAGCAGTTCTTC.

The J gene is TRBJ1-2, the V gene TRBV5-6, with 8 bases that match TRBD1. J was trimmed by 4 bases and V by 2 bases; bases with no gene match: 7. The germline V gene has CDR1 SGHDT and CDR2 YYEEEE. This CDR3 is 15 amino acids long. The CDR3 sequence is CASSFGQGGTYGYTF. The CDR3 nucleotides are TGTGCCAGCAGCTTCGGACAGGGAGGGACCTATGGCTACACCTTC.

V gene TRBV6-6 combines with J gene TRBJ1-1, with 7 positions matching TRBD1. Unmatched junction bases numbered 6, after V lost 6 bases and J lost 5 bases. Germline CDR1 MNHNY, CDR2 SVGAGI (reference sequence). CDR3 length: 13 amino acids. CDR3 protein: CASRGGAWTEAFF. The CDR3 region has the DNA TGTGCCAGCAGAGGGGGCGCATGGACTGAAGCTTTCTTT.

The chain combines TRBV11-2 with TRBJ2-5, with D perhaps TRBD2 (5 bases). This CDR3 spans 12 amino acids. V was clipped by 5 bases and J by 5 bases, with 9 bases between them. The germline CDR1 and CDR2 sequences are SGHAT and FQNNGV. The CDR3 DNA reads TGTGCCAGCAGCGCGGGCAGGGAGACCCAGTACTTC. Protein sequence: CASSAGRETQYF. The whole variable domain, filled in from reference TRBV11-2 and TRBJ2-5, reads EAGVAQSPRYKIIEKRQSVAFWCNPISGHATLYWYQQILGQGPKLLIQFQNNGVVDDSQLPKDRFSAERLKGVDSTLKIQPAKLEDSAVYLCASSAGRETQYFGPGTRLLVL.

V is TRBV27 and J is TRBJ2-5; D is perhaps TRBD2 (6 bases). V lost 5 bases to trimming and J lost 3 bases, with 10 bases between them. Germline V lookup: CDR1 MNHEY, CDR2 SMNVEV (reference sequence). The CDR3 extends over 13 amino acids. CDR3 protein: CASSDSGEETQYF. The CDR3 DNA sequence: TGTGCCAGCAGTGATTCGGGGGAAGAGACCCAGTACTTC.

This chain uses TRBV2 with TRBJ1-2; D gene ambiguous. The CDR3 is 14 residues long. CDR1 and CDR2 (germline): SNHLY, FYNNEI. Trimming left V 0 bases short and J 0 bases short, with 5 bases between. The CDR3 nucleotides are TGTGCCAGCAGTGAAGCCAGTTCTAACTATGGCTACACCTTC. It codes for CASSEASSNYGYTF.

V gene TRBV9 combines with J gene TRBJ1-2; the D gene is possibly TRBD1 (5 bases). Looked up from germline, CDR1 is SGDLS and CDR2 is YYNGEE. The V end lost 0 bases, the J end lost 0 bases, and 12 bases lay between the germline ends. The CDR3 is 16 residues long. The CDR3 loop is CASSVDRTRANYGYTF. The CDR3 bases are TGTGCCAGCAGCGTAGATAGGACAAGGGCTAACTATGGCTACACCTTC.

This chain uses TRBV6-1 with TRBJ1-2; possibly TRBD1 for D (5 bases). Trimming cost V 6 bases and J 2 bases, with 13 bases left between them. The CDR3 consists of 14 residues. In germline, CDR1 is MNHNS, CDR2 SASEGT. The CDR3 nucleotides read TGTGCCAGCAGACTCTCGGGGGACAACTATGGCTACACCTTC. As protein: CASRLSGDNYGYTF.

V usage is TRBV20-1 and J usage is TRBJ1-1, with a weak D call TRBD1 (5 bases). The CDR3 length is 11 residues. Germline values: CDR1 DFQATT, CDR2 SNEGSKA (reference sequence). With 1 base removed from V and 7 bases from J, the gap between germline ends came to 7 bases. CDR3 bases: TGCAGTGCTAGAGGCCAGGGTGAAGCTTTCTTT. This encodes CSARGQGEAFF.

The chain uses TRBV13 and TRBJ2-1; D is perhaps TRBD2 (5 bases). Deletions cut 2 bases from V and 10 bases from J, with 15 bases between. Germline lookup yields CDR1 PRHDT and CDR2 FYEKMQ (reference sequence). This CDR3 is 14 amino acids long. The CDR3 DNA sequence: TGTGCCAGCAGCTTAATGATTTGGGGAGACGAGCAGTTCTTC. Amino acid sequence: CASSLMIWGDEQFF.

The genes are TRBV27 and TRBJ2-1, with a possible D match to TRBD1 (6 bases). Germline values: CDR1 MNHEY, CDR2 SMNVEV (reference sequence). The CDR3 is 13 amino acids. The germline V and J ends were trimmed by 3 bases and 6 bases, with 9 bases remaining between them. CDR3 region: CASSFNRVNEQFF. The CDR3 bases are TGTGCCAGCAGTTTCAACAGGGTCAATGAGCAGTTCTTC.

The rearrangement uses TRBV6-1 and TRBJ2-1, with 8 bases fitting TRBD2. The CDR3 runs to 14 residues. Per the germline V gene, CDR1 is MNHNS and CDR2 is SASEGT. V dropped 9 bases and J dropped 2; count of bases not matched to a gene: 6. In nucleotides, the CDR3 is TGTGCCAGTGGGGTAGCGGGACCCTACAATGAGCAGTTCTTC. As protein: CASGVAGPYNEQFF.

This chain uses TRBV4-1 with TRBJ2-1, with 8 positions matching TRBD2. Germline-derived CDR1 and CDR2 are MGHRA and YSYEKL. After removal of 1 base from V and 2 bases from J, the junction contained 4 bases not matched to a gene. The CDR3 covers 16 residues. CDR3 residues: CASSQAGREAYNEQFF. The CDR3 nucleotides are TGCGCCAGCAGCCAAGCGGGGCGGGAGGCCTACAATGAGCAGTTCTTC.

J is TRBJ2-5 and V is TRBV6-5, with a possible D match to TRBD2 (6 bases). With the DNA end fitting TRBJ2-7 better, the J assignment may be wrong. Looked up from germline, CDR1 is MNHEY and CDR2 is SVGAGI. The CDR3 is 12 amino acids. For the CDR3, the DNA is TGTGCCAGCAGTTACGCGGGGTACGAGCAGTACTTC. Protein product: CASSYAGYEQYF.

The V gene is TRBV11-2, the J gene TRBJ1-5, with TRBD1 as a possible D gene (5 bases). V shed 2 bases and J shed 4 bases, with 9 bases lying between them. There are 14 residues in the CDR3. Germline loops: CDR1 SGHAT, CDR2 FQNNGV. CDR3 sequence (DNA): TGTGCCAGCAGCTTACAGGGTTGGAATCAGCCCCAGCATTTT. Its protein product is CASSLQGWNQPQHF.

The chain couples TRBV7-2 to TRBJ2-1, with 10 bases identical to TRBD2. The ends lost 5 bases at V and 9 bases at J; junction bases unmatched: 10. The CDR3 totals 15 residues. The germline V gene has CDR1 SGHTA and CDR2 FQGNSA. CDR3 in DNA: TGTGCCAGCAGCCAGCGGGGGGGAATACTCACTGAGCAGTTCTTC. It translates to CASSQRGGILTEQFF.

V and J are TRBV7-2 and TRBJ2-2; D remains unclear. Germline values: CDR1 SGHTA, CDR2 FQGNSA. Deletions cut 6 bases from V and 1 base from J, with 9 bases between. The CDR3 runs 14 residues. The DNA of the CDR3 is TGTGCCAGCAGTTCCCTTCGGAACACCGGGGAGCTGTTTTTT. Protein product: CASSSLRNTGELFF.

This clone was counted between two and nine times. This chain connects TRBV7-9 to TRBJ2-2; D not certain. This CDR3 is built from 14 residues. Germline V lookup: CDR1 SEHNR, CDR2 FQNEAQ (reference sequence). V lost 6 bases to trimming and J lost 1 base, with 9 bases between them. CDR3 protein: CASSFPLNTGELFF. DNA of the CDR3: TGTGCCAGCAGTTTTCCACTGAACACCGGGGAGCTGTTTTTT.

The chain is built from TRBV30 and TRBJ2-1; D might be TRBD1 (6 bases). The germline V and J ends were trimmed by 3 bases and 6 bases, with 9 bases remaining between them. Germline lookup yields CDR1 GTSNPN and CDR2 SVGIG (reference sequence). This CDR3 contains 12 residues. The CDR3 sequence is CAWSRGSNEQFF. The CDR3, as DNA: TGTGCCTGGAGCAGGGGCAGCAATGAGCAGTTCTTC.